These 8 T cell receptor beta chains were all obtained from the same sample, sequenced in a study of blood T cell repertoires in COVID-19. Clones were sequenced by immunoSEQ multiplex PCR, and TCRdb holds only the in-frame ones, with some missing. The sample contains some 120,000 clones, roughly 82% of which appear only once. Material for sequencing was peripheral blood. These receptors were taken from a human donor in a cohort sampled during active COVID-19.

V is TRBV5-1 and J is TRBJ2-1; 14 bases map to TRBD2. Germline CDR1 reads SGHRS; CDR2 reads YFSETQ. The ends lost 0 bases at V and 1 base at J; junction bases unmatched: 6. This CDR3 comprises 19 residues. The CDR3 reads CASSLGTSGGTRSYNEQFF. CDR3 in DNA: TGCGCCAGCAGCTTGGGGACTAGCGGGGGGACCCGTTCCTACAATGAGCAGTTCTTC.

The V gene is TRBV12-5, the J gene TRBJ2-4; 7 nucleotides align to TRBD1. This CDR3 comprises 20 residues. The V gene's germline CDR1 is LGHNT and CDR2 FRNRAP. V was pared by 0 bases and J by 3 bases, with 17 bases of the junction left unmatched. The DNA for the CDR3 is TGTGCTAGTGGTTTGGTCCGTTCTTTGGGGGAGACAGGGAACAAAAACATTCAGTACTTC. Amino acid sequence: CASGLVRSLGETGNKNIQYF. Supplemented by reference TRBV12-5 and TRBJ2-4, the full variable domain reads DARVTQTPRHKVTEMGQEVTMRCQPILGHNTVFWYRQTMMQGLELLAYFRNRAPLDDSGMPKDRFSAEMPDATLATLKIQPSEPRDSAVYFCASGLVRSLGETGNKNIQYFGAGTRLSVL.

This clone occurred once. The chain uses TRBV7-2 and TRBJ2-7; possible D gene TRBD1, 5 bases. V lost 2 bases to trimming and J lost 5 bases, with 10 bases between them. Germline V gene sequence: CDR1 SGHTA, CDR2 FQGNSA. The CDR3 totals 13 residues. The CDR3 DNA reads as TGTGCCAGCAGCTTAAACAGGCAGAACGAGCAGTACTTC. Translated, it gives CASSLNRQNEQYF. Full variable domain (rest looked up from reference TRBV7-2 and TRBJ2-7): GAGVSQSPSNKVTEKGKDVELRCDPISGHTALYWYRQSLGQGLEFLIYFQGNSAPDKSGLPSDRFSAERTGGSVSTLTIQRTQQEDSAVYLCASSLNRQNEQYFGPGTRLTVT.

This clone was observed a few times. The V call is TRBV29-1, the J call TRBJ1-2, with 7 bases matching TRBD1. CDR3 length: 14 residues. Germline V gene sequence: CDR1 SQVTM, CDR2 ANQGSEA. Germline trimming cut 6 bases from V and 0 bases from J; bases unmatched to any gene: 7. CDR3 sequence reads: CSVPGTAANYGYTF. As DNA, the CDR3 is TGCAGCGTCCCTGGGACAGCAGCTAACTATGGCTACACCTTC.

This sequence joins TRBV5-1 and TRBJ2-7; TRBD1 matches at 8 bases. The CDR3 sequence is 14 residues long. Germline CDR1 reads SGHRS; CDR2 reads YFSETQ. J gave up 0 bases and V 7 bases, and 6 bases lay outside the gene matches. The CDR3 spells CASRTGTSSYEQYF. The CDR3 DNA is TGCGCCAGCCGGACAGGGACGAGCTCCTACGAGCAGTACTTC.

CDR3 residues: CASSTDGPGAQYF. CDR3 nucleotides: TGTGCCAGCAGCACAGACGGTCCGGGGGCCCAGTACTTC. The chain is built from TRBV12-3 or TRBV12-4 and TRBJ2-5, with D possibly matching TRBD2 (6 bases). V was trimmed by 6 bases and J by 9 bases, leaving 17 bases between them. This CDR3 is 13 amino acids long.

The V call is TRBV3-1 (or the pseudogene TRBV3-2), the J call TRBJ1-1; 9 nucleotides match TRBD1. Germline loops: CDR1 LGHDT, CDR2 YNNKEL (reference sequence). V lost 1 base and J lost 6; bases outside the gene matches: 6. The CDR3 has 15 amino acids. In DNA form, the CDR3 reads TGTGCCAGCAGCCAAGGGGACAGGGCGTGCCCTGAAGCTTTCTTT. Protein: CASSQGDRACPEAFF.

As DNA, the CDR3 is TGTGCCAGTAGTATCGACTTTTACAATGAGCAGTTCTTC. Translated, it gives CASSIDFYNEQFF. The rearrangement joins TRBV19 to TRBJ2-1; D gene ambiguous. V lost 3 bases and J lost 4, with 7 bases in between. Germline V gene lookup returns CDR1 LNHDA and CDR2 SQIVND (reference sequence). This CDR3 contains 13 residues.